The TCR beta chain under discussion was sequenced for a study of coeliac disease. Study-level background: Refractory type I patients had no gluten-free diet response for over 12 months. Findings of the study overall: In active celiac disease, intraepithelial and lamina propria TRB and TRG repertoires were less clonal than controls. TRB repertoires were largely private, with most amino acid sequences found in only one sample.

Details on this clone: Its target is not known.

This table comes from immunoSEQ multiplex PCR, and its TCRdb copy is limited to in-frame clones, with some not included. The table lists thousands of clones, roughly 69% of them singletons. V shed 4 bases and J 7 bases; nucleotides not matched to a gene: 7. CDR1 and CDR2 from the germline V gene are MNHEY and SVGAGI. The CDR3 extends over 15 amino acids. The clonotype was recovered from a man between 25 and 39 years old with celiac disease. The specimen sequenced was lamina propria lymphocytes from the gut. This chain uses TRBV6-5 with TRBJ2-7; 13 bases match TRBD2. The CDR3 loop reads CASSFTSGGAWEQYF. The CDR3, as DNA: TGTGCCAGCAGTTTCACTAGCGGGGGGGCGTGGGAGCAGTACTTC.